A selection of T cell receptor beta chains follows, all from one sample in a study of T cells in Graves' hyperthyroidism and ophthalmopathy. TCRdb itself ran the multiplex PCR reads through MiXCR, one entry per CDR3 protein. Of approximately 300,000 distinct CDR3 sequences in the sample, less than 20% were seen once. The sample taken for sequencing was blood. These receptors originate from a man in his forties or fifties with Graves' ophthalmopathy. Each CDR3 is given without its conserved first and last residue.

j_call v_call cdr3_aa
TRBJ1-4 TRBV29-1 SVSEGMGTNEKLF
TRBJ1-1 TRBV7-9 ASSLEGGWTEAF
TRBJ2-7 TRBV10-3 AISDPGTGGEAY
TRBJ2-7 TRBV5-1 ASSLEGWGREDEQY
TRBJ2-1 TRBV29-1 SAYLWTSGSPNEQF
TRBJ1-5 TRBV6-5 ASSYSGYSLDQPQH
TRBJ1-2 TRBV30 AWRKGVGGYT
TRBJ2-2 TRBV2 ASSETHRGRYTGELF
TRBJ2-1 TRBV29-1 SGTSGYNEQF
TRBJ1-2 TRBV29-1 SVEDSRVRGYT
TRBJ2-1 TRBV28 ASSLLGGRAYNEQF
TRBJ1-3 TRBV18 ASSSVGLISGNTIY
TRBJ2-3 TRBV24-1 ATSDGDRGQDTQY
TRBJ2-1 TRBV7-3 ASSLTGTPSYNEQF
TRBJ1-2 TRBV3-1 ASRGGPDLYGYT
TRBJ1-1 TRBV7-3 ASSSQMNTEAF
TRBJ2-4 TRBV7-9 ASSLSRPDSLGAKNIQY
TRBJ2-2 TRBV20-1 SARDAVITGELF
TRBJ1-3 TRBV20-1 SAGDTGAISGNTIY
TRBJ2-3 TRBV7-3 ASSFVPGTDTQY
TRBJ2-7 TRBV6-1 ASSEPSEEY
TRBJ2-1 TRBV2 ASSLGTVKNEQF
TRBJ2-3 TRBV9 AMNRTDTQY
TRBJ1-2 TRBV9 ASSVADRAYGCT
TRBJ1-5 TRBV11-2 ASSLGAGPNQPQH
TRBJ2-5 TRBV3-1 ASSQDGTGKKTQY
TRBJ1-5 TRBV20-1 SAPRTGGSNQPQH
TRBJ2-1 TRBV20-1 SARGVPYEQF
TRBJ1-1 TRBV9 ASSPGGARVNTEAF
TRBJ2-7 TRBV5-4 ASSLAQASYEQY
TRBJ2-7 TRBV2 ASSLAGEWEQY
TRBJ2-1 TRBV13 ASSLVSGPYNEQF
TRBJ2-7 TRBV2 ASSEVRVPSYEQY
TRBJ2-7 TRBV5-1 ASSWREGSYEQY
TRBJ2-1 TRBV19 ASSPRTSVFLYNEQF
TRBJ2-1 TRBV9 ASSVDVAGVNYNEQF
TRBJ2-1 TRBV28 ASSYRKAGAYNEQF
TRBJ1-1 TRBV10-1 ASSESPAGDTEAF
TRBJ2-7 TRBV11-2 ASSTYYEQY
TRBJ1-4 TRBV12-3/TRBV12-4 ASRSGGTNEKLF
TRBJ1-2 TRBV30 AWSTLRTGIYGYT
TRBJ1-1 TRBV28 TSGRGGTEAF
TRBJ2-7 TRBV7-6 ASSRPPGFEGEQY
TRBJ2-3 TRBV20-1 SARTSGPDTQY
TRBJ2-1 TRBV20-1 SARDQYRLEQF
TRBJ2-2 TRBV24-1 ATSDLGQGNTGELS
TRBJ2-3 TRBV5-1 ASRGTSGGTDTQY
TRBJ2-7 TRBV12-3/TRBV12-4 ASSLVAGGEQY
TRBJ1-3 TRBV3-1 ASSETQGNTIY
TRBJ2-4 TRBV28 ASSFKDIQY
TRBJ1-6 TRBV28 ASNGRAPNEDNSPLH
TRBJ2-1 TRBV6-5 ASSYGLDEQF
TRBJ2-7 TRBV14 ASSFRQGPNYEQY
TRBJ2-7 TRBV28 ASSLGAGVLPNEQY
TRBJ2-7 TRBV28 ASSSISGRSYEQY
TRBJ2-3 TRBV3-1 ASSQDPGSQDTQY
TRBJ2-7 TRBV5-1 ASSPTTGGVDEQY
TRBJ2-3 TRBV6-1 ASSERQGLADTQY